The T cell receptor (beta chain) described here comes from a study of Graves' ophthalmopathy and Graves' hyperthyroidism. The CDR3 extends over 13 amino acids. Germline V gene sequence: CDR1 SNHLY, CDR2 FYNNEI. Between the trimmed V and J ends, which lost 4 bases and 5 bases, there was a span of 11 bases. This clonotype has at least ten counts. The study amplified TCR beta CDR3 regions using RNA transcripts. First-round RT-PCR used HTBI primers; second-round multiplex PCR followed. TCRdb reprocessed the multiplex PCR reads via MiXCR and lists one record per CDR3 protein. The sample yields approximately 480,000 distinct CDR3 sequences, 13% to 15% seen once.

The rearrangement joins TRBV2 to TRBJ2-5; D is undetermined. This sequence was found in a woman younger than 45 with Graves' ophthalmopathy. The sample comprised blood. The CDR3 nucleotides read TGTGCCAGCAGTGTCGGCCTGTGGGAGACCCAGTACTTC. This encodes CASSVGLWETQYF.